The sequence of this T cell receptor (beta chain) was determined in a study of T cell responses to AZD1222 COVID-19 vaccine. Repertoires were generated with immunoSEQ multiplex PCR, while TCRdb's copy carries only in-frame clones and drops some. The repertoire holds tens of thousands of clones, with about 86% as singletons. Germline CDR1 is SQVTM and CDR2 is ANQGSEA. The CDR3 is 12 residues long. V gave up 5 bases and J gave up 5 bases; unmatched junction bases: 5. Material: peripheral blood, obtained on day 0 of AZD1222 vaccination. The TCR originated in an adult in good health. J is TRBJ2-5 and V is TRBV29-1; TRBD2 aligns across 7 bases. CDR3 region: CSVLSGIETQYF. In nucleotides, the CDR3 is TGCAGCGTTCTAAGCGGGATTGAGACCCAGTACTTC.